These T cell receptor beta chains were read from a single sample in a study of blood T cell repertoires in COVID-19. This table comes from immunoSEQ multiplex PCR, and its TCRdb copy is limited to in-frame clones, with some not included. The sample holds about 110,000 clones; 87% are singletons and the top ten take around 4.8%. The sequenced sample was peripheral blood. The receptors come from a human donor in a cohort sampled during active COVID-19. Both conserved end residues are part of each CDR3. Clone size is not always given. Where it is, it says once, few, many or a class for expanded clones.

CDR3aa: CASSLRGPGNTIYF
j_gene: TRBJ1-3
v_gene: TRBV6-5
abundance: -

CDR3aa: CASSASSGGASHEQYF
j_gene: TRBJ2-7
v_gene: TRBV9
abundance: -

CDR3aa: CASSRTGGNIQYF
j_gene: TRBJ2-4
v_gene: TRBV7-9
abundance: -

CDR3aa: CASSPPGAGELFF
j_gene: TRBJ2-2
v_gene: TRBV18
abundance: -

CDR3aa: CASSAADRDYGYTF
j_gene: TRBJ1-2
v_gene: TRBV19
abundance: -

CDR3aa: CASTQGSHYGYTF
j_gene: TRBJ1-2
v_gene: TRBV6-5
abundance: -

CDR3aa: CASSSGGAGGKLFF
j_gene: TRBJ1-4
v_gene: TRBV7-8
abundance: -

CDR3aa: CATKMDFEDTQYF
j_gene: TRBJ2-3
v_gene: TRBV7-9
abundance: -

CDR3aa: CASSSGLAGHGTQYF
j_gene: TRBJ2-5
v_gene: TRBV28
abundance: once

CDR3aa: CASSLGQGAGNTIYF
j_gene: TRBJ1-3
v_gene: TRBV13
abundance: -

CDR3aa: CASTGGLGETQYF
j_gene: TRBJ2-5
v_gene: TRBV5-1
abundance: -

CDR3aa: CASSYGASTDTQYF
j_gene: TRBJ2-3
v_gene: TRBV6-5
abundance: -

CDR3aa: CASSQEEGNGYTF
j_gene: TRBJ1-2
v_gene: TRBV4-3
abundance: -

CDR3aa: CASNPGGYGYTF
j_gene: TRBJ1-2
v_gene: TRBV6-2/TRBV6-3
abundance: -

CDR3aa: CASTSDRAGNQPQHF
j_gene: TRBJ1-5
v_gene: TRBV6-6
abundance: few

CDR3aa: CASTPGHGYNEQFF
j_gene: TRBJ2-1
v_gene: TRBV6-5
abundance: -

CDR3aa: CASSHNPARGQQFF
j_gene: TRBJ2-1
v_gene: TRBV7-3
abundance: once

CDR3aa: CASSRGTSYNEQFF
j_gene: TRBJ2-1
v_gene: TRBV27
abundance: -

CDR3aa: CASSQVVGTGTLSGANVLTF
j_gene: TRBJ2-6
v_gene: TRBV3-1/TRBV3-2
abundance: -

CDR3aa: CASSLSGVPPQHF
j_gene: TRBJ1-5
v_gene: TRBV5-1
abundance: -

CDR3aa: CASSPGTGSSPLHF
j_gene: TRBJ1-6
v_gene: TRBV7-8
abundance: -

CDR3aa: CASSWGSSDTQYF
j_gene: TRBJ2-3
v_gene: TRBV6-6
abundance: -

CDR3aa: CASRLDRGEQYF
j_gene: TRBJ2-7
v_gene: TRBV7-2
abundance: -